This T cell receptor (beta chain) was sequenced for a study of T cells in Graves' hyperthyroidism and ophthalmopathy (dated by TCRdb to the late 2010s). About the investigation overall: Peripheral blood was collected at initial diagnosis, before any treatment. Prospective prediction of ophthalmopathy was tested in an independent validation cohort consisting of 18 to 20 hyperthyroidism patients and around 17 patients who later progressed to ophthalmopathy. The 100 discovery patients were randomly split 7:3 into training and test sets. Following sampling, methimazole starting at 30 mg daily was given to hyperthyroidism patients, and high-dose intravenous methylprednisolone was given to ophthalmopathy patients. In about 6 Graves' hyperthyroidism patients, the study also compared T-cell repertoires from thyroid tissue with T-cell repertoires from blood. According to the paper, TCR Vbeta CDR3 sequencing was carried out on roughly 130 peripheral blood samples, which came from approximately 41 ophthalmopathy, around 74 hyperthyroidism and around 17 progressor patients. TCR V-J signatures able to tell the groups apart were searched for in a discovery cohort of around 95 patients, of whom around 42 had Graves' ophthalmopathy and roughly 58 had stable Graves' hyperthyroidism.

The TCR beta CDR3 regions were amplified from RNA transcripts. The first round of RT-PCR for the TCR CDR3 was performed with the HTBI primer set and the Qiagen OneStep RT-PCR kit. A second multiplex PCR round built the libraries, followed by size selection and purification. Sequencing of the libraries was done on an Illumina HiSeq2000 using paired-end 100 bp reads. Under the source paper's analysis protocol: SOAPnuke was used to process the raw data, removing reads that contained adapters or uncalled bases, had a mean Phred below 15, or lacked an exact match to the constant primer or identifier. COPE v1.2.5 was used to merge high-quality paired reads, and clonotypes were defined as unique nucleotide sequences. Clonotypes were aligned to IMGT TRBV, TRBD and TRBJ reference segments using MiTCR v1.1. The analysis included only V-J combinations with a frequency above 0.0001, which together covered 99% to 99.2% of the repertoires. The TCS score was defined as the ratio of F50 (clonal expansion) to E x V (chaos), calculated using BLOSUM62-based TCRdist between CDR3 peptides within each V-J. Welch's t-statistics and random forest reduced some 510 V-J features to 13, which were used in a naive Bayes classifier (R e1071). TCRdb handled the public reads itself, with Q25 trimming in fastp and clone calling in MiXCR, and kept productive beta chains. Records with the same CDR3 protein are collapsed into one entry carrying the most frequent genes and DNA. V and J calls and clone size were set by TCRdb, not the authors. Across this sample there are approximately 420,000 distinct CDR3 sequences, with 12% to 15% seen only once. The ten most abundant clones make up 5% to 6% of the sample.

Counted from cysteine to phenylalanine, this CDR3 has 13 amino acids. The DNA shown is the 39-base CDR3, in frame from base 1. The germline V gene yields SGDLS for CDR1 and YYNGEE for CDR2. A distance of 11 bases separates the germline ends of V and J, which lose 1 base and 7 bases respectively. Notes on this clonotype: Its antigen has not been determined. The record has no base qualities; no much larger clone is one base away.

Stable Graves' hyperthyroidism was defined as the absence of progression to ophthalmopathy over 18 months of follow-up. Hyperthyroidism patients were aged 18 to 65 years and newly diagnosed, with disease duration of less than 2 months. The study excluded patients with uncontrolled infections, other autoimmune diseases, pregnancy or lactation. Clinical symptoms, serum thyroxine and TRAb, thyroid ultrasound, and orbital computed tomography formed the basis for the diagnoses. PBMCs were isolated from more than 8 ml of fresh peripheral blood by Ficoll-Paque density gradient centrifugation. Trizol reagent was used to extract total RNA, and RNA quality was then checked on an Agilent 2100 Bioanalyzer. Study-wide findings and limitations: Blood samples also contained most of the expanded thyroid clonotypes (frequency above 0.001), which suggests that blood repertoires may reflect thyroid immune responses. In validation, the model predicted progression to ophthalmopathy a median of approximately 6.3 months before onset, with 65% to 71% sensitivity and roughly 79% specificity. No statistical method was used to set the sample size in advance, and investigators knew the group allocation. A 13 V-J signature model separated ophthalmopathy from stable hyperthyroidism, with 87.88% sensitivity and roughly 81% specificity in cross-validation and 80%/75% in testing.

The rearrangement combines TRBV9 with TRBJ1-2; TRBD1 might be the D gene, on 6 matching bases. This receptor was obtained from a woman aged 18-29 years with Graves' hyperthyroidism. The specimen sequenced was blood. The sequence in DNA is TGTGCCAGCAGCGTATCCCCGGACAGTGGCTACACCTTC. It specifies CASSVSPDSGYTF.